This T cell receptor beta chain came from a study of blood T cells in healthy people across ages. CDR3 length: 14 amino acids. Germline V gives CDR1 MNHEY, CDR2 SMNVEV (reference sequence). Alongside a J-beta primer mix, a sample-barcoded 5' primer served in a second PCR lasting roughly 7 to 12 cycles. The template-switch adaptor, which had 12 random nucleotides, put a tag on each cDNA molecule. TCRdb reprocessed the 5' RACE reads via MiXCR and lists one record per CDR3 protein. The sample has over 700,000 distinct CDR3 sequences; 20% to 30% are singletons. This clonotype was detected a few times. Its antigen remains unidentified. Notes on the study in general: TCR beta diversity, measured per million T cells, fell in a roughly linear way with age.

These data are also associated with another study on T cells of mothers and their children. From that second work: Both sample barcodes and 2-4 random nucleotides came from the M1S primer of the second PCR. Related and unrelated pairs show similar shaping of TCR recombination output by thymic selection.

The chain employs TRBV27 and TRBJ2-5, with TRBD2 matching 8 bases. The better agreement between TRBJ2-7 and the DNA end casts doubt on the J call. The clonotype was recovered from a boy aged 10-17 years in good health. Sequenced sample: blood. For the CDR3, the DNA is TGTGCCAGCAGTTCGCTACTAGCGGCCTACGAGCAGTACTTC. As protein: CASSSLLAAYEQYF.